This T cell receptor beta chain appears in the sequencing data of a study of cytomegalovirus exposure and HLA in healthy donors. Study findings and constraints: Analysis was performed later, and it showed HLA-associated TCR beta chains to be more clonally expanded than equally common others.

Remarks on this clone: The target antigen is unknown.

Looked up from germline, CDR1 is SGHRS and CDR2 is YFSETQ. Trimming removed 4 bases from V and 6 bases from J, with 8 bases in between. The CDR3 is 12 residues long. Both 60 Vbeta primers and 13 Jbeta primers went into the PCR. Clones were sequenced by immunoSEQ multiplex PCR, and TCRdb holds only the in-frame ones, with some missing. The sample consists of approximately 170,000 clones, approximately 80% of them appearing once. The rearrangement uses TRBV5-1 and TRBJ2-1, with a weak D call TRBD2 (6 bases). This TCR derives from a boy under 10 years old in good health and CMV-seronegative. The sequencing input was PBMCs. CDR3 DNA sequence: TGCGCCAGCAGCCGCGGGGTCAATGAGCAGTTCTTC. Translating it yields CASSRGVNEQFF.